This T cell receptor (beta chain) is drawn from a study of beta chain features in type 1 diabetes. Whole-study findings and limits: TCRB CDR3 length was moderately but significantly reduced in all four CD4+ subsets of Type 1 diabetes patients. Naive, central memory and regulatory TCRB repertoires appeared more similar among patients than healthy donors. When cDNA is sequenced, cells with high TCR expression could be over-represented.

Sequenced material consisted of expressed TCRB transcripts (all of the isolated RNA was reverse transcribed). Using immunoSEQ multiplex PCR, the repertoire was profiled, and TCRdb retains in-frame clones only, with some absent. The repertoire holds more than 150,000 clones, with about 9.1% as singletons. CD45RO/CCR7/CD25/CD127/CD95/CD27 sorting isolated CD4+ naive, central memory, regulatory and stem cell-like memory cells. CDR3 length: 15 residues. V was trimmed by 3 bases and J by 0 bases, leaving 12 bases between them. Germline V gives CDR1 MGHDK, CDR2 SYGVNS. Comment on this clone: Its antigen is as yet unknown.

The chain is built from TRBV25-1 and TRBJ2-7; possibly TRBD2 for D (6 bases). The receptor's source is a woman between 18 and 30 years old in good health. The sequenced material came from central memory CD4+ T cells from blood. The CDR3: CASSELAASSYEQYF. The CDR3 bases are TGTGCCAGCAGTGAGTTAGCGGCGAGCTCCTACGAGCAGTACTTC.